The rows below give T cell receptor beta chains drawn from one sample of a study of beta chain features in type 1 diabetes. This table comes from immunoSEQ multiplex PCR, and its TCRdb copy is limited to in-frame clones, with some not included. Among 900,000 or so clones listed, about 17% were seen once. Sample: naive CD4+ T cells from blood. The receptors here all came from a woman aged 18-29 years in good health. The CDR3 runs from the conserved cysteine through the conserved F or W. The order of the fields is J gene, V gene, clone size, D gene, CDR3 protein, CDR3 DNA. D genes are given only for firm matches. Clone size appears in some rows only: once, few, many, or a class for an expanded clone.

TRBJ1-3,TRBV7-2,few,NA,CASTSQGSSGNTIYF,TGTGCCAGCACCTCGCAGGGGAGCTCTGGAAACACCATATATTTT
TRBJ2-2,TRBV6-5,NA,NA,CASSYVENGELFF,TGTGCCAGCAGTTACGTGGAAAACGGGGAGCTGTTTTTT
TRBJ2-7,TRBV7-2,NA,NA,CASSPSDRYEQYF,TGTGCCAGCAGCCCCTCGGACCGATACGAGCAGTACTTC
TRBJ1-5,TRBV2,few,NA,CASSEAPTGTDSNSNQPQHF,TGTGCCAGCAGTGAAGCCCCTACGGGAACAGACTCTAATAGCAATCAGCCCCAGCATTTT
TRBJ1-2,TRBV6-5,NA,TRBD1,CASSVPQGRLYTF,TGTGCCAGCAGTGTCCCACAGGGGCGCCTATACACCTTC
TRBJ1-2,TRBV28,NA,NA,CASSPARISGYGYTF,TGTGCCAGCAGTCCCGCCCGGATCTCGGGCTATGGCTACACCTTC
TRBJ2-3,TRBV9,few,NA,CASSVGPSEIDTQYF,TGTGCCAGCAGCGTGGGACCTTCAGAGATCGATACGCAGTATTTT
TRBJ2-7,TRBV28,NA,NA,CASPPRAEMGEWPGAAHEQYF,TGTGCCAGTCCACCTCGGGCTGAGATGGGGGAATGGCCGGGAGCGGCGCACGAGCAGTACTTC
TRBJ2-3,TRBV7-8,few,TRBD2,CASSQTPPAGVSWDTQYF,TGTGCCAGCAGCCAAACCCCCCCAGCGGGAGTTTCTTGGGATACGCAGTATTTT
TRBJ2-7,TRBV5-4,few,TRBD2,CASSKTSGSYEQYF,TGTGCCAGCAGTAAAACTAGCGGTTCCTACGAGCAGTACTTC
TRBJ1-1,TRBV2,few,NA,CASKEGVNTEAFF,TGTGCCAGCAAGGAGGGGGTGAACACTGAAGCTTTCTTT
TRBJ2-1,TRBV11-1,few,NA,CASSLGRNYNEQFF,TGTGCCAGCAGCCTAGGACGTAACTACAATGAGCAGTTCTTC
TRBJ1-1,TRBV5-8,few,NA,CASSPSHGGAFF,TGTGCCAGCAGCCCTAGCCACGGTGGAGCTTTCTTT
TRBJ2-1,TRBV2,few,TRBD2,CASSRTSGSFRRSDEQFF,TGTGCCAGCAGTCGGACTAGCGGGAGTTTTCGTCGATCTGATGAGCAGTTCTTC
TRBJ2-1,TRBV7-2,NA,TRBD2,CASSPGGLADYNEQFF,TGTGCCAGCAGCCCCGGAGGACTAGCGGATTACAATGAGCAGTTCTTC
TRBJ2-7,TRBV1,NA,NA,CTSSQLPYLTGCLGTPSYEQYF,TGCACCAGCAGCCAACTACCCTACCTGACCGGGTGTCTAGGGACACCGTCTTACGAGCAGTACTTC
TRBJ2-3,TRBV27,few,NA,CASSQKQFLGNTQYF,TGTGCCAGCAGTCAAAAACAGTTCCTAGGGAATACGCAGTATTTT
TRBJ2-7,TRBV25-1,NA,TRBD1,CASSGNWGTASPFNEQYF,TGTGCCAGCAGCGGAAACTGGGGGACAGCCAGCCCGTTTAACGAGCAGTACTTC
TRBJ2-1,TRBV20-1,few,NA,CSATTSNEQFF,TGCAGTGCTACAACTAGCAATGAGCAGTTCTTC
TRBJ2-1,TRBV4-2,few,TRBD2,CASSQEGGGSSYEQFF,TGTGCCAGCAGCCAAGAGGGTGGCGGGAGTAGCTATGAGCAGTTCTTC
TRBJ2-3,TRBV7-8,few,NA,CASSFEQVTDTQYF,TGTGCCAGCAGCTTTGAACAGGTCACAGATACGCAGTATTTT
TRBJ2-3,TRBV9,NA,TRBD2,CASSVEPGLAGKYTQYF,TGTGCCAGCAGCGTAGAACCGGGACTAGCGGGAAAGTATACGCAGTATTTT
TRBJ2-5,TRBV9,NA,NA,CASSVRPAETQYF,TGTGCCAGCAGCGTCCGACCTGCTGAGACCCAGTACTTC
TRBJ2-5,TRBV28,NA,TRBD2,CASSPPLGTSGETQYF,TGTGCCAGCAGTCCCCCCTTGGGGACTAGCGGAGAGACCCAGTACTTC
TRBJ2-5,TRBV4-2,few,NA,CASSQDWGRVETQYF,TGTGCCAGCAGCCAAGATTGGGGCCGCGTGGAGACCCAGTACTTC
TRBJ2-2,TRBV4-2,NA,NA,CASSLRRSGELFF,TGTGCCAGCAGCCTTAGACGGTCGGGGGAGCTGTTTTTT
TRBJ2-1,TRBV28,few,TRBD1,CASPPPTGDSYNEQFF,TGTGCCAGCCCCCCTCCCACAGGGGACTCCTACAATGAGCAGTTCTTC
TRBJ2-6,TRBV4-2,few,NA,CASGNRVISGANVLTF,TGTGCCAGCGGAAACAGGGTGATTTCGGGGGCCAACGTCCTGACTTTC
TRBJ2-5,TRBV2,NA,NA,CASRELAPETQYF,TGTGCCAGCAGAGAACTAGCCCCCGAGACCCAGTACTTC
TRBJ2-3,TRBV6-6,NA,NA,CASSLQGADTQYF,TGTGCCAGCAGTCTACAGGGCGCAGATACGCAGTATTTT
TRBJ1-3,TRBV7-2,NA,NA,CASSLQIQNGNTIYF,TGTGCCAGCAGCTTACAGATACAGAATGGAAACACCATATATTTT
TRBJ2-7,TRBV7-2,NA,NA,CASSQMLESNEQYF,TGTGCCAGCTCCCAAATGCTGGAGAGCAACGAGCAGTACTTC
TRBJ2-4,TRBV7-9,NA,NA,CASSLAPGMDIQYF,TGTGCCAGCAGCTTAGCGCCAGGGATGGACATTCAGTACTTC
TRBJ2-5,TRBV13,few,NA,CASSLSGETQYF,TGTGCCAGCAGCTTAAGTGGGGAGACCCAGTACTTC
TRBJ1-1,TRBV6-6,NA,NA,CASSYNAGDPEAFF,TGTGCCAGCAGTTACAACGCAGGGGACCCTGAAGCTTTCTTT
TRBJ2-1,TRBV7-3,few,TRBD1,CASSSGQGAHEQFF,TGTGCCAGCAGCTCGGGACAGGGAGCCCATGAGCAGTTCTTC
TRBJ2-3,TRBV6-5,few,NA,CATGGLFEGTQYF,TGTGCCACTGGCGGGCTATTTGAGGGGACGCAGTATTTT